One sample yielded the 15 T cell receptor beta chains listed below, sequenced in a study of T cells after yellow fever vaccination. TCRdb reprocessed the 5' RACE reads via MiXCR and lists one record per CDR3 protein. Of hundreds of thousands of distinct CDR3 sequences listed, around 13% are singletons. The material was CD4+ T cells sorted from PBMCs, obtained 15 days after the yellow fever booster vaccination. These TCRs come from a man younger than 35 who received the YFV17D yellow fever vaccine.

The table lists this clonotype with a few counts. This rearrangement joins TRBV6-6 to TRBJ2-1; 7 bases are a match to TRBD1. The V segment lost 5 bases and the J segment 4 bases; nucleotides outside the gene matches: 8. Looked up from germline, CDR1 is MNHNY and CDR2 is SVGAGI (reference sequence). The CDR3 has 15 residues. Here the CDR3 reads CASSAQGVPYNEQFF. CDR3 sequence (DNA): TGTGCCAGCAGTGCTCAGGGGGTTCCGTACAATGAGCAGTTCTTC.

This rearrangement joins TRBV6-1 to TRBJ1-6, with no clear D. The CDR3 is made up of 12 amino acids. The V end lost 7 bases, the J end lost 8 bases, and 9 bases lay between the germline ends. CDR1 is MNHNS and CDR2 is SASEGT in the germline V gene. The CDR3 reads CASTRGDSPLHF. CDR3 sequence (DNA): TGTGCCAGCACGAGAGGCGATTCACCCCTCCACTTT.

This clonotype has ten or more counts. V is TRBV28 and J is TRBJ2-1, with TRBD1 identical over 7 bases. The CDR3 consists of 13 residues. CDR1 and CDR2 from the germline V gene are MDHEN and SYDVKM. J gave up 13 bases and V 2 bases, and 8 bases lay outside the gene matches. The CDR3: CASSLNDRQGQFF. DNA for the CDR3: TGTGCCAGCAGTTTAAATGACAGACAGGGACAGTTCTTC.

The chain uses TRBV7-2 and TRBJ2-3; D might be TRBD2 (6 bases). The CDR3 length is 12 residues. With 10 bases removed from V and 9 bases from J, the gap between germline ends came to 17 bases. The V gene's germline CDR1 is SGHTA and CDR2 FQGNSA. The CDR3 protein is CAIDRGTGTQYF. The DNA for the CDR3 is TGTGCCATCGACCGGGGGACTGGGACGCAGTATTTT.

This clonotype was seen a few times. The rearrangement links TRBV5-1 to TRBJ2-2; unclear D gene. Per germline, CDR1 SGHRS and CDR2 YFSETQ. This CDR3 contains 15 residues. Trimming removed 4 bases at V and 4 bases at J, with 14 bases between. CDR3 nucleotide sequence: TGCGCCAGCAGCCTAGGTTCGGCTATCACCGGGGAGCTGTTTTTT. Its translation: CASSLGSAITGELFF.

The chain is built from TRBV7-2 and TRBJ2-7; TRBD1 aligns across 7 bases. Germline lookup yields CDR1 SGHTA and CDR2 FQGNSA. CDR3 size: 13 residues. V trimming: 8 bases; J trimming: 4 bases; junction bases outside the gene matches: 8. The CDR3 reads CASSQGVRYEQYV. CDR3 nucleotides: TGTGCCAGCTCCCAGGGGGTTAGATACGAGCAGTACGTC.

This clonotype occurred many times. The rearrangement links TRBV12-3 or TRBV12-4 to TRBJ2-1, with D possibly being TRBD2 (6 bases). Trimming took off 2 bases at V and 4 bases at J, with 9 bases between the two ends. The CDR3 consists of 14 residues. CDR3 nucleotide sequence: TGTGCCAGCAGTTTAAGGGGACTTTACAATGAGCAGTTCTTC. Translation: CASSLRGLYNEQFF.

The rearrangement links TRBV12-3 or TRBV12-4 to TRBJ2-2; no clear D gene. Trimming took 6 bases from V and 1 from J, leaving 9 bases between them. The CDR3 has 14 amino acids. The CDR3 DNA reads as TGTGCCAGCAGCCTGAGCGAGAACACCGGGGAGCTGTTTTTT. Its protein product is CASSLSENTGELFF.

The CDR3 nucleotides read TGTGCCAGCTCGAACGAAAACGTGAGAAACACCATATATTTT. This encodes CASSNENVRNTIYF. The chain uses TRBV18 and TRBJ1-3; D unclear. CDR1 is KGHSH, CDR2 LQKENI, per germline. V was clipped by 6 bases and J by 5 bases, with 14 bases between them. CDR3 length: 14 amino acids. The variable domain in full, with the rest retrieved from reference TRBV18 and TRBJ1-3, is NAGVMQNPRHLVRRRGQEARLRCSPMKGHSHVYWYRQLPEEGLKFMVYLQKENIIDESGMPKERFSAEFPKEGPSILRIQQVVRGDSAAYFCASSNENVRNTIYFGEGSWLTVV.

This clonotype was counted a few times. The genes are TRBV6-2 or TRBV6-3 and TRBJ1-6; D not resolved. Trimming took off 8 bases at V and 7 bases at J, with 9 bases between the two ends. The CDR3 totals 12 residues. Germline V CDR1 and CDR2: MNHEY, SVGEGT. The CDR3 DNA reads TGTGCCAGCGGCCCACACAATTCACCCCTCCACTTT. Its translation: CASGPHNSPLHF.

The table lists this clonotype with a few counts. The gene calls are TRBV6-5 and TRBJ2-5; D is unresolved. Germline assignment: CDR1 MNHEY and CDR2 SVGAGI. The CDR3 loop spans 12 amino acids. Deletions cut 6 bases from V and 2 bases from J, with 7 bases between. CDR3 sequence (DNA): TGTGCCAGCAGGAATCCTCAAGAGACCCAGTACTTC. As protein: CASRNPQETQYF.

This clonotype was counted between two and nine times. The rearrangement uses TRBV4-3 and TRBJ1-6; D not certain. Between the trimmed V and J ends, which lost 3 bases and 7 bases, there was a span of 10 bases. The CDR3 is made up of 14 amino acids. The germline gives CDR1 LGHNA, CDR2 YSLEER. CDR3 sequence: CASSQPGYNSPLHF. CDR3 in DNA: TGCGCCAGCAGCCAGCCAGGATACAATTCACCCCTCCACTTT.

The rearrangement links TRBV7-9 to TRBJ1-1; no firm D call. The V gene's germline CDR1 is SEHNR and CDR2 FQNEAQ (reference sequence). CDR3 length equals 12 residues. The V end lost 5 bases, the J end lost 3 bases, and 7 bases lay between the germline ends. The CDR3: CASSPMYTEAFF. As DNA, the CDR3 is TGTGCCAGCAGCCCTATGTACACTGAAGCTTTCTTT.

The chain carries TRBV4-3 and TRBJ2-1; TRBD2 matches 7 bases. The germline V gene encodes CDR1 LGHNA and CDR2 YSLEER. The CDR3 spans 14 residues. Unmatched junction bases numbered 4, after V lost 4 bases and J lost 4 bases. This CDR3 reads CASSLRDYYNEQFF. CDR3 nucleotides: TGCGCCAGCAGCCTCCGGGACTATTACAATGAGCAGTTCTTC.

The genes are TRBV4-1 and TRBJ1-1; 7 bases fit TRBD1. Germline trimming cut 7 bases from V and 0 bases from J; bases unmatched to any gene: 8. The CDR3 contains 15 residues. Germline-derived CDR1 and CDR2 are MGHRA and YSYEKL. The CDR3 spells CASTLSGTVNTEAFF. The DNA for the CDR3 is TGCGCCAGCACCCTTAGTGGGACAGTGAACACTGAAGCTTTCTTT.